This TCR beta chain was retrieved from a study of blood T cell repertoires in COVID-19. The wider study: Acute and convalescent COVID-19 samples came from the United States, Italy and Spain. PBMCs, B-cell-depleted T cells, or T cells provided the cDNA or gDNA that made up the material.

There are 14 residues in the CDR3. Germline values: CDR1 SGHDT, CDR2 YYEEEE. Losses at the gene ends were 2 bases for V and 6 bases for J; bases not matched to a gene: 2. Authors' methods: The assay estimated nucleated cells by amplifying reference gene primers. Clones were read by immunoSEQ multiplex PCR, and TCRdb kept only the in-frame ones, dropping some. D and trimming come from the DNA, and the V and J calls and clone size come from that table. The sample lists under 200,000 clones; around three quarters were seen once. V is TRBV5-6 and J is TRBJ1-5, with 10 bases that match TRBD1. Sequencing input: peripheral blood. This receptor was identified in a man aged 65-85 years with active or convalescent COVID-19. The CDR3 nucleotides are TGTGCCAGCAGCTTCTGGACAGGGGGTCAGCCCCAGCATTTT. It is translated as CASSFWTGGQPQHF. The whole variable domain, filled in from reference TRBV5-6 and TRBJ1-5, reads DAGVTQSPTHLIKTRGQQVTLRCSPKSGHDTVSWYQQALGQGPQFIFQYYEEEERQRGNFPDRFSGHQFPNYSSELNVNALLLGDSALYLCASSFWTGGQPQHFGDGTRLSIL.